The 29 T cell receptor beta chains presented below share a single source sample, sequenced in a study of immune evolution from preneoplasia to lung adenocarcinoma. Repertoires were generated with immunoSEQ multiplex PCR, while TCRdb's copy carries only in-frame clones and drops some. The sample has more than 12,000 clones, 81% seen once. Sample: FFPE minimally invasive lung adenocarcinoma tissue. The receptors were sampled from a person between 60 and 79 years old with lung adenocarcinoma.

The chain has TRBV5-4 and TRBJ1-1; 7 nucleotides agree with TRBD1. Trimming took 5 bases from V and 5 from J; bases not matched to a gene: 3. The germline V gene has CDR1 SGHNT and CDR2 YYREEE (reference sequence). The CDR3 is made up of 12 amino acids. In DNA form, the CDR3 reads TGTGCCAGCAGTAGGGGGCATACTGAAGCTTTCTTT. Translating it yields CASSRGHTEAFF.

The rearrangement joins TRBV7-9 to TRBJ1-4; D unclear. Germline V gives CDR1 SEHNR, CDR2 FQNEAQ (reference sequence). Between the trimmed V and J ends, which lost 2 bases and 2 bases, there was a span of 6 bases. The CDR3 has 14 residues. The CDR3 DNA sequence: TGTGCCAGCAGCTTATTAATTACTAATGAAAAACTGTTTTTT. This codes for CASSLLITNEKLFF.

The V and J genes are TRBV4-1 and TRBJ2-7, with 8 bases aligning to TRBD1. Germline lookup yields CDR1 MGHRA and CDR2 YSYEKL. The CDR3 extends over 16 amino acids. V lost 3 bases to trimming and J lost 1 base; unmatched junction nucleotides: 8. CDR3 sequence: CASSQAVDRGSYEQYF. CDR3 nucleotide sequence: TGCGCCAGCAGCCAGGCTGTAGACAGGGGTTCCTACGAGCAGTACTTC.

The genes are TRBV19 and TRBJ1-3, with unresolved D. CDR3 length equals 13 residues. Trimming shortened V by 9 bases and J by 1 base, and 10 bases separated the two germline ends. CDR1 and CDR2 from the germline V gene are LNHDA and SQIVND (reference sequence). CDR3 nucleotide sequence: TGTGCCAGCCGCCTAAGATCTGGAAACACCATATATTTT. It yields the protein CASRLRSGNTIYF. The full variable domain, with the rest looked up from reference TRBV19 and TRBJ1-3, is DGGITQSPKYLFRKEGQNVTLSCEQNLNHDAMYWYRQDPGQGLRLIYYSQIVNDFQKGDIAEGYSVSREKKESFPLTVTSAQKNPTAFYLCASRLRSGNTIYFGEGSWLTVV.

Comments on this clone: The conserved phenylalanine or tryptophan normally closing the CDR3 is absent here, so this likely arose from a read error. The DNA is left out, because the CDR3 cannot be placed on it with certainty; the CDR3 is given as TCRdb lists it. The chain is built from TRBV11-3 and TRBJ2-7; TRBD1, as called in the table, went unchecked against the DNA. The germline gives CDR1 SGHNT, CDR2 YENEEA. Ends included, the CDR3 has 11 residues. The CDR3: CASSLRGQVPY.

This clone was seen a few times. The chain carries TRBV12-2 and TRBJ1-1. TRBV12-2 represents a pseudogene. The CDR3 has 14 amino acids. CDR3 in amino acids: CASPWTGRYTEAFF. The CDR3 region has the DNA TGTGCAAGTCCCTGGACGGGGAGATACACTGAAGCTTTCTTT.

CDR3 in DNA: TGTGCCAGTAGTACAACGAGGAGCGAGCAGTACTTC. It is translated as CASSTTRSEQYF. V usage is TRBV19 and J usage is TRBJ2-7; the D is unclear. CDR3 size: 12 residues. Trimming removed 4 bases at V and 6 bases at J, with 10 bases between. Germline V gene data show CDR1 as LNHDA and CDR2 as SQIVND (reference sequence).

This clone was counted once. V and J are TRBV4-1 and TRBJ2-5; D is undetermined. This CDR3 region has 15 residues. V lost 0 bases and J 5 bases, leaving 13 bases between the germline ends. Germline values: CDR1 MGHRA, CDR2 YSYEKL. The CDR3 protein is CASSQERGLWETQYF. For the CDR3, the DNA is TGCGCCAGCAGCCAAGAACGTGGTTTATGGGAGACCCAGTACTTC.

The gene calls are TRBV6-1 and TRBJ1-5; D is uncertain. V was trimmed by 4 bases and J by 6 bases, leaving 7 bases between them. The CDR3 runs 12 residues. The germline V gene encodes CDR1 MNHNS and CDR2 SASEGT. In DNA, the CDR3 is TGTGCCAGCAGTGGGGCGGGTCAGCCCCAGCATTTT. This encodes CASSGAGQPQHF.

The chain carries TRBV5-1 and TRBJ1-1, with D possibly being TRBD1 (6 bases). Between the trimmed V and J ends, which lost 2 bases and 1 base, there was a span of 12 bases. Per the germline V gene, CDR1 is SGHRS and CDR2 is YFSETQ. The CDR3 spans 15 residues. The CDR3: CASSFGGSGNTEAFF. CDR3 nucleotide sequence: TGCGCCAGCAGCTTTGGGGGCTCGGGGAACACTGAAGCTTTCTTT.

The chain joins TRBV27 to TRBJ2-7, with D possibly called TRBD1 or TRBD2 (6 bases each). V shed 1 base and J shed 6 bases, with 16 bases lying between them. CDR1 is MNHEY, CDR2 SMNVEV, per germline (reference sequence). The CDR3 is made up of 15 amino acids. CDR3 nucleotide sequence: TGTGCCAGCAGTTTATGGGGGGCGCCTTTGACCGAGCAGTACTTC. Amino acids: CASSLWGAPLTEQYF.

This chain links TRBV5-4 with TRBJ2-3; 10 bases map to TRBD2. The V and J ends lost 0 bases and 8 bases, in that order; junction bases with no gene match: 12. The CDR3 has 17 amino acids. CDR1 SGHNT and CDR2 YYREEE come from the germline V gene (reference sequence). The CDR3 loop is CASSLAVERGGWRTQYF. The DNA of the CDR3 is TGTGCCAGCAGCTTGGCCGTGGAGCGGGGGGGCTGGCGTACGCAGTATTTT.

The rearrangement joins TRBV2 to TRBJ2-2, with TRBD2 matching 10 bases. From germline, CDR1 is SNHLY and CDR2 FYNNEI. V gave up 5 bases and J gave up 1 base; unmatched junction bases: 4. CDR3 size: 16 residues. CDR3 sequence: CASSPQRGGNTGELFF. The CDR3 bases are TGTGCCAGCAGTCCCCAGCGGGGGGGGAACACCGGGGAGCTGTTTTTT. Variable domain in full (rest from reference TRBV2 and TRBJ2-2): EPEVTQTPSHQVTQMGQEVILRCVPISNHLYFYWYRQILGQKVEFLVSFYNNEISEKSEIFDDQFSVERPDGSNFTLKIRSTKLEDSAMYFCASSPQRGGNTGELFFGEGSRLTVL.

The chain is built from TRBV4-3 and TRBJ2-1; D remains ambiguous. CDR1 and CDR2 (germline): LGHNA, YSLEER. V lost 1 base to trimming and J lost 8 bases, with 15 bases between them. This CDR3 is built from 15 residues. DNA of the CDR3: TGCGCCAGCAGCCAAGGGTTCTCGAAGTTCGATGAGCAGTTCTTC. Amino acids: CASSQGFSKFDEQFF.

This chain links TRBV7-8 with TRBJ1-2; D unresolved. Germline lookup yields CDR1 SGHVS and CDR2 FQNEAQ. V lost 5 bases and J 0 bases, leaving 13 bases between the germline ends. The length of the CDR3 is 15 residues. CDR3 nucleotide sequence: TGTGCCAGCAGCCCTCGGACTGCCTCTAACTATGGCTACACCTTC. As protein: CASSPRTASNYGYTF.

This clone is medium-sized in the sample. The chain carries TRBV12-5 and TRBJ2-1, with 11 positions matching TRBD2. The CDR3 is made up of 16 amino acids. Losses at the gene ends were 4 bases for V and 6 bases for J; bases not matched to a gene: 8. CDR1 LGHNT and CDR2 FRNRAP come from the germline V gene. The CDR3 coding sequence is TGTGCTAGTGGTTCGCCGGGACTAGCGGACTCCAATGAGCAGTTCTTC. Protein sequence: CASGSPGLADSNEQFF.

J is TRBJ2-7 and V is TRBV7-9, with 11 positions matching TRBD1. The CDR3 sequence is 15 residues long. J was trimmed by 7 bases and V by 2 bases; bases with no gene match: 7. Germline V gene data show CDR1 as SEHNR and CDR2 as FQNEAQ (reference sequence). The CDR3 coding sequence is TGTGCCAGCAGCTTACTCCGGGACAGGGGGAGTGAGCAGTACTTC. This gives the protein CASSLLRDRGSEQYF.

V is TRBV2 and J is TRBJ1-2; the D gene is possibly TRBD1 (6 bases). The CDR3 is 14 residues long. V shed 1 base and J shed 6 bases, with 12 bases lying between them. Per the germline V gene, CDR1 is SNHLY and CDR2 is FYNNEI. The CDR3 is CASSEVQGLDGYTF. As DNA, the CDR3 is TGTGCCAGCAGTGAAGTGCAGGGGTTGGATGGCTACACCTTC. The entire variable domain, with the rest obtained from reference TRBV2 and TRBJ1-2, is as follows: EPEVTQTPSHQVTQMGQEVILRCVPISNHLYFYWYRQILGQKVEFLVSFYNNEISEKSEIFDDQFSVERPDGSNFTLKIRSTKLEDSAMYFCASSEVQGLDGYTFGSGTRLTVV.

The chain links TRBV5-1 to TRBJ1-4; D uncertain. Germline-derived CDR1 and CDR2 are SGHRS and YFSETQ. The CDR3 loop spans 14 amino acids. V shed 6 bases and J shed 2 bases, with 11 bases lying between them. CDR3 coding DNA: TGCGCCAGCAAGGCGCGGGATACTAATGAAAAACTGTTTTTT. Its protein is CASKARDTNEKLFF.

This clone was seen more than once but under ten times. J is TRBJ2-7 and V is TRBV19; D is unclear. Germline CDR1 reads LNHDA; CDR2 reads SQIVND (reference sequence). The CDR3 consists of 14 residues. The V end was cut by 4 bases, the J end by 0 bases, with 10 bases between. The CDR3 sequence: CASSTRASSYEQYF. CDR3 DNA: TGTGCCAGTAGTACTCGGGCCAGCTCCTACGAGCAGTACTTC.

This clone was detected only once. The V call is TRBV5-4, the J call TRBJ2-1; D is perhaps TRBD2 (5 bases). The V gene's germline CDR1 is SGHNT and CDR2 YYREEE (reference sequence). The CDR3 is 13 residues long. V was trimmed by 2 bases and J by 7 bases, leaving 10 bases between them. CDR3 DNA sequence: TGTGCCAGCAGCTTCGGGGTGTGGAATGAGCAGTTCTTC. It is translated as CASSFGVWNEQFF. The whole variable domain, remainder taken from reference TRBV5-4 and TRBJ2-1, is ETGVTQSPTHLIKTRGQQVTLRCSSQSGHNTVSWYQQALGQGPQFIFQYYREEENGRGNFPPRFSGLQFPNYSSELNVNALELDDSALYLCASSFGVWNEQFFGPGTRLTVL.

The V and J genes are TRBV30 and TRBJ2-5, with D unresolved. Germline CDR1 is GTSNPN and CDR2 is SVGIG (reference sequence). The length of the CDR3 is 12 residues. Trimming pared 1 base from V and 5 bases from J, leaving 8 bases between. CDR3 in DNA: TGTGCCTGGAGTGCCGGGCTGGAGACCCAGTACTTC. Translated: CAWSAGLETQYF. The entire variable domain, with the rest obtained from reference TRBV30 and TRBJ2-5, is as follows: SQTIHQWPATLVQPVGSPLSLECTVEGTSNPNLYWYRQAAGRGLQLLFYSVGIGQISSEVPQNLSASRPQDRQFILSSKKLLLSDSGFYLCAWSAGLETQYFGPGTRLLVL.

V and J are TRBV28 and TRBJ2-1; D not resolved. CDR3 size: 11 residues. Germline-derived CDR1 and CDR2 are MDHEN and SYDVKM. V was trimmed by 7 bases and J by 7 bases, leaving 8 bases between them. The CDR3 DNA reads TGTGCCAGCACCATAAGGAATGAGCAGTTCTTC. It is translated as CASTIRNEQFF.

V gene TRBV29-1 combines with J gene TRBJ2-3, with TRBD2 identical over 9 bases. Germline V CDR1 and CDR2: SQVTM, ANQGSEA. The CDR3 consists of 16 residues. J lost 3 bases, V lost 0 bases, and 7 bases had no gene match. CDR3 amino acids: CSVEEGSGGRTDTQYF. As DNA, the CDR3 is TGCAGCGTTGAAGAGGGCAGCGGGGGGCGAACAGATACGCAGTATTTT.

The chain carries TRBV7-9 and TRBJ1-2; D remains ambiguous. The CDR3 loop spans 13 amino acids. The V end lost 0 bases, the J end lost 6 bases, and 8 bases lay between the germline ends. CDR1 SEHNR and CDR2 FQNEAQ come from the germline V gene (reference sequence). The CDR3 nucleotides are TGTGCCAGCAGCTTAGCCAAGACGGATGGCTACACCTTC. It specifies CASSLAKTDGYTF. Full variable domain (remainder filled in from reference TRBV7-9 and TRBJ1-2): DTGVSQNPRHKITKRGQNVTFRCDPISEHNRLYWYRQTLGQGPEFLTYFQNEAQLEKSRLLSDRFSAERPKGSFSTLEIQRTEQGDSAMYLCASSLAKTDGYTFGSGTRLTVV.

The genes are TRBV14 and TRBJ2-3; D may correspond to TRBD1 or TRBD2 (5 bases each). Germline V lookup: CDR1 SGHDN, CDR2 FVKESK. The V end lost 7 bases, the J end lost 3 bases, and 17 bases lay between the germline ends. The CDR3 extends over 15 amino acids. The CDR3 here is CASTPGGVGTDTQYF. The DNA of the CDR3 is TGTGCCAGCACCCCTGGGGGAGTCGGGACAGATACGCAGTATTTT.

The V and J genes are TRBV4-3 and TRBJ1-6, with 7 bases aligning to TRBD1. Germline CDR1 reads LGHNA; CDR2 reads YSLEER. This CDR3 has 16 amino acids. V trimming: 0 bases; J trimming: 7 bases; junction bases outside the gene matches: 6. CDR3 residues: CASSQDWGQWNSPLHF. In DNA, the CDR3 is TGCGCCAGCAGCCAAGATTGGGGACAGTGGAATTCACCCCTCCACTTT.

Comment on this clone: The same CDR3 can be traced to other DNA sequences in this sample. The chain uses TRBV18 and TRBJ2-2, with D maybe TRBD1 (6 bases). Per the germline V gene, CDR1 is KGHSH and CDR2 is LQKENI. CDR3 size: 15 residues. V lost 0 bases to trimming and J lost 5 bases, with 10 bases between them. CDR3 region: CASSPPVRGTGELFF. CDR3 nucleotide sequence: TGTGCCAGCTCACCACCGGTCAGGGGTACCGGGGAGCTGTTTTTT. Together with reference TRBV18 and TRBJ2-2, the CDR3 gives the full variable domain: NAGVMQNPRHLVRRRGQEARLRCSPMKGHSHVYWYRQLPEEGLKFMVYLQKENIIDESGMPKERFSAEFPKEGPSILRIQQVVRGDSAAYFCASSPPVRGTGELFFGEGSRLTVL.

The chain combines TRBV6-1 with TRBJ1-4; D possibly corresponds to TRBD1 (6 bases). The germline CDR1 and CDR2 sequences are MNHNS and SASEGT. The length of the CDR3 is 14 residues. V was trimmed by 9 bases and J by 7 bases, leaving 18 bases between them. Here the CDR3 reads CASSSGGGGEKLFF. In nucleotides, the CDR3 is TGTGCCAGTTCGTCGGGGGGGGGCGGTGAAAAACTGTTTTTT.